This T cell receptor (beta chain) emerged from a study of control samples from healthy donors and cancer patients. CDR1 is MDHEN and CDR2 is SYDVKM in the germline V gene. Trimming removed 3 bases at V and 0 bases at J, with 2 bases between. This CDR3 region has 12 residues. Produced via immunoSEQ multiplex PCR; TCRdb's table is partial and in-frame only. The profile shows about 92,000 clones, roughly 78% of them singletons. This chain connects TRBV28 to TRBJ1-1; D gene uncertain. This sequence was found in a woman aged 60-75 years in good health. Sequenced material: blood. The CDR3 DNA is TGTGCCAGCAGTTTGCTGAACACTGAAGCTTTCTTT. Translated, it gives CASSLLNTEAFF. Filled out from reference TRBV28 and TRBJ1-1, the complete variable domain reads DVKVTQSSRYLVKRTGEKVFLECVQDMDHENMFWYRQDPGLGLRLIYFSYDVKMKEKGDIPEGYSVSREKKERFSLILESASTNQTSMYLCASSLLNTEAFFGQGTRLTVV.